Each of the 31 T cell receptor beta chains below was sequenced from the same sample in a study of cytomegalovirus exposure and HLA in healthy donors. In the PCR, 60 Vbeta and 13 Jbeta primers were used. The repertoire was sequenced with immunoSEQ multiplex PCR; TCRdb's copy has only in-frame clones and lacks some. The repertoire consists of 130,000 or so clones, with just under 85% occurring once and the leading ten covering under 2%. The sample consisted of PBMCs. These TCRs come from a middle-aged woman in good health and CMV-seronegative.

This rearrangement joins TRBV19 to TRBJ2-1; 7 positions match TRBD2. This CDR3 region has 13 residues. Germline V CDR1 and CDR2: LNHDA, SQIVND (reference sequence). The ends lost 5 bases at V and 14 bases at J; junction bases unmatched: 12. The CDR3 DNA reads TGTGCCAGTAGTGTCAGCATTTCGCGGGGGAAGTTCTTC. It codes for CASSVSISRGKFF.

This clone has a handful of counts. The genes are TRBV9 and TRBJ2-2; D unresolved. This CDR3 is built from 12 residues. Germline CDR1 SGDLS, CDR2 YYNGEE. Trimming cost V 1 base and J 7 bases, with 5 bases left between them. DNA for the CDR3: TGTGCCAGCAGCGTATTAGTCGGGGAGCTGTTTTTT. The encoded protein is CASSVLVGELFF.

DNA for the CDR3: TGTGCCAGCAGCCCTGGCGGGGGTTATGGCTACACCTTC. It encodes CASSPGGGYGYTF. The chain joins TRBV28 to TRBJ1-2, with a weak D call TRBD1 (5 bases). Trimming left V 6 bases short and J 5 bases short, with 13 bases between. The length of the CDR3 is 13 residues. Germline lookup yields CDR1 MDHEN and CDR2 SYDVKM.

J is TRBJ1-2 and V is TRBV28; possibly TRBD1 for D (6 bases). This CDR3 has 15 amino acids. Trimming removed 6 bases from V and 8 bases from J, with 22 bases in between. From germline, CDR1 is MDHEN and CDR2 SYDVKM. Here the CDR3 reads CASRALRLGAPGYTF. The DNA for the CDR3 is TGTGCCAGCAGGGCCCTCAGGCTGGGGGCGCCGGGCTACACCTTC.

V and J are TRBV10-3 and TRBJ2-7; a possible D gene is TRBD2 (5 bases). Germline CDR1 reads ENHRY; CDR2 reads SYGVKD. Trimming stripped 5 bases from V and 3 bases from J, with 8 bases between. The CDR3 spans 12 residues. The CDR3 spells CAISNSVYEQYF. As DNA, the CDR3 is TGTGCCATCAGTAATAGCGTCTACGAGCAGTACTTC.

The chain carries TRBV5-4 and TRBJ1-2, with TRBD1 matching 8 bases. The CDR3 loop spans 15 amino acids. Germline lookup yields CDR1 SGHNT and CDR2 YYREEE (reference sequence). The ends lost 1 base at V and 4 bases at J; junction bases unmatched: 6. CDR3 DNA: TGTGCCAGCAGCTTGCTGACAGGGGAGCTCTATGGCTACACCTTC. Translating it yields CASSLLTGELYGYTF.

The chain uses TRBV28 and TRBJ1-4; 7 bases line up with TRBD1. V dropped 6 bases and J dropped 3; count of bases not matched to a gene: 16. This CDR3 comprises 18 residues. Germline V gene data show CDR1 as MDHEN and CDR2 as SYDVKM. CDR3 bases: TGTGCCAGCAGCGTAGACAGGGACCTCCACATTCCTAATGAAAAACTGTTTTTT. This translates into CASSVDRDLHIPNEKLFF.

The chain employs TRBV9 and TRBJ2-2; TRBD1 agrees at 10 bases. The CDR3 has 16 amino acids. CDR1 and CDR2 (germline): SGDLS, YYNGEE. The junction had 13 bases not matched to a gene; V was cut back by 6 bases and J by 8 bases. CDR3 in amino acids: CASTTWGQGTWGELFF. The CDR3 region has the DNA TGTGCCAGCACCACGTGGGGACAGGGGACGTGGGGGGAGCTGTTTTTT.

V and J are TRBV6-5 and TRBJ1-1; D not resolved. V was trimmed by 6 bases and J by 0 bases, leaving 8 bases between them. The CDR3 runs 13 residues. Germline V lookup: CDR1 MNHEY, CDR2 SVGAGI. The CDR3 DNA follows: TGTGCCAGCAGCCCCATAGTGAACACTGAAGCTTTCTTT. Amino acid sequence: CASSPIVNTEAFF.

As to this clone: In the same sample, other DNA sequences code for this CDR3. The chain carries TRBV19 and TRBJ2-7, with a weak D call TRBD1 (5 bases). From germline, CDR1 is LNHDA and CDR2 SQIVND (reference sequence). This CDR3 spans 13 amino acids. The V gene lost 5 bases and the J gene lost 3 bases, with 11 bases spanning the gap. The CDR3 nucleotides are TGTGCCAGTAGTTCCTTTAGGGGCTACGAGCAGTACTTC. Translation gives CASSSFRGYEQYF.

This clone was found once. This chain connects TRBV15 to TRBJ1-1, with 8 bases aligning to TRBD1. This CDR3 has 16 residues. The germline V gene encodes CDR1 LNHNV and CDR2 YYDKDF (reference sequence). The junction had 4 bases not matched to a gene; V was cut back by 0 bases and J by 1 base. The CDR3 bases are TGTGCCACCAGCAGAGACGACAGGGGATGGAACACTGAAGCTTTCTTT. Translating it yields CATSRDDRGWNTEAFF.

The chain carries TRBV5-1 and TRBJ2-5; a weak D match, TRBD2 (6 bases). The V gene's germline CDR1 is SGHRS and CDR2 YFSETQ. Trimming removed 0 bases from V and 5 bases from J, with 14 bases in between. This CDR3 has 15 amino acids. CDR3 in DNA: TGCGCCAGCAGCTTGGCTTCCTCCGGGACTGAGACCCAGTACTTC. Translated, it gives CASSLASSGTETQYF. Variable domain in full (rest from reference TRBV5-1 and TRBJ2-5): KAGVTQTPRYLIKTRGQQVTLSCSPISGHRSVSWYQQTPGQGLQFLFEYFSETQRNKGNFPGRFSGRQFSNSRSEMNVSTLELGDSALYLCASSLASSGTETQYFGPGTRLLVL.

This clone was counted a few times. The rearrangement joins TRBV4-1 to TRBJ2-1, with 8 bases that match TRBD2. J gave up 4 bases and V 0 bases, and 8 bases lay outside the gene matches. The CDR3 covers 17 residues. The V gene's germline CDR1 is MGHRA and CDR2 YSYEKL. CDR3 coding DNA: TGCGCCAGCAGCCAAGATCCACTAGCGGTAATGTACAATGAGCAGTTCTTC. Translated: CASSQDPLAVMYNEQFF.

This rearrangement joins TRBV25-1 to TRBJ1-2; maybe TRBD1 (5 bases). This CDR3 contains 14 residues. The V and J ends lost 1 base and 3 bases respectively, with 9 bases between them. Germline V gives CDR1 MGHDK, CDR2 SYGVNS. The CDR3 bases are TGTGCCAGCAGTGAATTTGACAGCTACTATGGCTACACCTTC. It yields the protein CASSEFDSYYGYTF.

This clone showed up just a few times. The CDR3, as DNA: TGTGCCAGCAGCGTAGGTACTAGCGGGGGGTACGAGCAGTACTTC. Its protein is CASSVGTSGGYEQYF. The rearrangement joins TRBV9 to TRBJ2-7, with 12 bases fitting TRBD2. The CDR3 spans 15 residues. Losses at the gene ends were 0 bases for V and 4 bases for J; bases not matched to a gene: 2. Germline V gives CDR1 SGDLS, CDR2 YYNGEE.

The chain links TRBV6-5 to TRBJ2-1, with 7 bases identical to TRBD2. CDR1 and CDR2 from the germline V gene are MNHEY and SVGAGI. With V trimmed by 0 bases and J by 6 bases, 5 bases remained unmatched. CDR3 length equals 15 residues. CDR3 protein: CASSYSRGRGNEQFF. The CDR3 DNA sequence: TGTGCCAGCAGTTACTCCCGCGGGAGAGGCAATGAGCAGTTCTTC.

Only one count was recorded for this clone. The chain combines TRBV27 with TRBJ1-1, with D possibly TRBD1 on 5 matching bases. This CDR3 has 13 amino acids. V was trimmed by 7 bases and J by 3 bases, leaving 12 bases between them. In germline, CDR1 is MNHEY, CDR2 SMNVEV (reference sequence). CDR3 in amino acids: CASTGWGDTEAFF. CDR3 nucleotide sequence: TGTGCCAGCACGGGCTGGGGGGACACTGAAGCTTTCTTT.

The CDR3 is CASSLLVATDTQYF. The CDR3 DNA follows: TGTGCCAGCAGTTTATTAGTCGCGACAGATACGCAGTATTTT. The chain has TRBV27 and TRBJ2-3; D uncertain. Germline values: CDR1 MNHEY, CDR2 SMNVEV (reference sequence). The CDR3 consists of 14 residues. Trimming removed 1 base from V and 3 bases from J, with 8 bases in between.

The rearrangement joins TRBV4-2 to TRBJ2-7, with D hard to call. The CDR3 runs to 14 residues. Germline-derived CDR1 and CDR2 are LGHNA and YNFKEQ. Trimming left V 0 bases short and J 0 bases short, with 6 bases between. CDR3 coding DNA: TGTGCCAGCAGCCAAGATGTACTCTCCTACGAGCAGTACTTC. Translating gives CASSQDVLSYEQYF.

This clone has only a few counts. The V gene is TRBV6-6, the J gene TRBJ1-1; no reliable D call. CDR1 and CDR2 (germline): MNHNY, SVGAGI (reference sequence). The CDR3 runs to 15 residues. V gave up 5 bases and J gave up 4 bases, with 17 bases separating them. Here the CDR3 DNA reads TGTGCCAGCAGTCAACCTTCTAGGCGGGGCACTGAAGCTTTCTTT. Protein product: CASSQPSRRGTEAFF.

The rearrangement links TRBV5-8 to TRBJ2-5; 10 bases are shared with TRBD2. The DNA end is more similar to TRBJ2-7, so the J call may be wrong. The CDR3 is 17 residues long. Per germline, CDR1 SGHTS and CDR2 YDEGEE. The chain's CDR3 is CASRKIGLADYSYEQYF. The CDR3 DNA follows: TGTGCCAGCAGAAAAATCGGACTAGCGGATTACTCCTACGAGCAGTACTTC.

The chain combines TRBV15 with TRBJ1-3; 9 bases match TRBD1. V shed 3 bases, J shed 2 bases, and the junction held 2 bases outside the gene matches. This CDR3 comprises 15 residues. Germline V CDR1 and CDR2: LNHNV, YYDKDF (reference sequence). The CDR3 region is CATSRDRGPGNTIYF. CDR3 coding DNA: TGTGCCACCAGCAGGGACAGGGGCCCTGGAAACACCATATATTTT.

This clone has a handful of counts. The DNA of the CDR3 is TGTGCCAGCAGTTATGTAACTAGCGCGGACGAGCAGTACTTC. Protein: CASSYVTSADEQYF. V usage is TRBV6-6 and J usage is TRBJ2-7; TRBD2 matches at 7 bases. The CDR3 covers 14 residues. The germline CDR1 and CDR2 sequences are MNHNY and SVGAGI (reference sequence). V was clipped by 3 bases and J by 5 bases; unmatched bases: 7.

The chain uses TRBV27 and TRBJ2-3, with TRBD1 matching over 12 bases. This CDR3 contains 21 residues. The J segment lost 2 bases and the V segment lost 2 bases, leaving 17 bases of the junction unmatched. The V gene's germline CDR1 is MNHEY and CDR2 SMNVEV (reference sequence). Here the CDR3 reads CASSLRRGTGGENHHTDTQYF. CDR3 DNA sequence: TGTGCCAGCAGTTTACGGAGGGGGACAGGGGGCGAAAACCACCACACAGATACGCAGTATTTT.

This chain connects TRBV6-5 to TRBJ2-3; D may be TRBD2 (5 bases). This CDR3 has 13 amino acids. Germline V gene sequence: CDR1 MNHEY, CDR2 SVGAGI. V was cut by 10 bases and J by 1 base, with 12 bases left in between. For the CDR3, the DNA is TGTGCCACTAAGGAGGTAGGCACAGATACGCAGTATTTT. It yields the protein CATKEVGTDTQYF.

This chain joins TRBV7-3 and TRBJ1-2; D perhaps matches TRBD1 (6 bases). Germline V gene lookup returns CDR1 SGHTA and CDR2 FQGTGA. The CDR3 totals 14 residues. V was clipped by 3 bases and J by 4 bases, with 12 bases between them. In DNA form, the CDR3 reads TGTGCCAGCAGCTTCGCCGGGACACGCTATGGCTACACCTTC. As protein: CASSFAGTRYGYTF.

The V gene is TRBV7-2, the J gene TRBJ2-7; TRBD2 aligns across 13 bases. After removal of 5 bases from V and 0 bases from J, the junction contained 4 bases not matched to a gene. CDR1 is SGHTA and CDR2 is FQGNSA in the germline V gene. The CDR3 has 16 residues. The CDR3 DNA reads as TGTGCCAGCAGCCTTGGACTAGCGGGAGTCTCCTACGAGCAGTACTTC. Its protein is CASSLGLAGVSYEQYF.

The chain carries TRBV5-1 and TRBJ2-5; 9 positions agree with TRBD2. With 2 bases clipped from V and 4 bases from J, the junction kept 6 bases outside the gene matches. Germline-derived CDR1 and CDR2 are SGHRS and YFSETQ. This CDR3 spans 15 amino acids. CDR3 sequence (DNA): TGCGCCAGCAGCTTCGGCGGGAGGGCCGGAGAGACCCAGTACTTC. This sequence encodes CASSFGGRAGETQYF.

The V and J genes are TRBV21-1 and TRBJ2-7; TRBD1 is the table's D call, not checked against the DNA. TRBV21-1 is a pseudogene locus. CDR3 length: 17 amino acids. The CDR3 region is CASSKANGQGISYEQYF. The CDR3 region has the DNA TGTGCCAGCAGCAAAGCGAACGGACAGGGGATCTCCTACGAGCAGTACTTC.

The chain joins TRBV27 to TRBJ2-1; 14 bases agree with TRBD2. Losses at the gene ends were 5 bases for V and 8 bases for J; bases not matched to a gene: 8. Germline CDR1 and CDR2: MNHEY and SMNVEV (reference sequence). This CDR3 spans 16 amino acids. DNA for the CDR3: TGTGCCAGCAGTCCCTTGACTAGCGGGAGGGGCCATGAGCAGTTCTTC. This sequence encodes CASSPLTSGRGHEQFF.

The chain uses TRBV6-1 and TRBJ2-5, with unresolved D. Per the germline V gene, CDR1 is MNHNS and CDR2 is SASEGT. This CDR3 is built from 15 residues. Trimming took 6 bases from V and 0 from J, leaving 14 bases between them. CDR3 region: CASREYATYQETQYF. The CDR3 DNA is TGTGCCAGCAGAGAGTATGCCACGTACCAAGAGACCCAGTACTTC.